This T cell receptor (beta chain) was captured in a study of human T cells and chemical hapten exposure. Study-level information: All patients underwent weekly scalp dosing with diphenylcyclopropenone for the full roughly 25-week study. General observations from the study: While controls formed fewer of them, expanded TCRs formed significantly more large CDR3 similarity clusters.

CDR1 and CDR2 (germline): SNHLY, FYNNEI. CDR3 size: 14 residues. V gave up 7 bases and J gave up 7 bases, with 16 bases separating them. Sample time point: pre-sensitization, week 0. The sample's treatment: therapeutic diphenylcyclopropenone sensitization with weekly scalp DPC. Unfractionated whole blood served as the source for total RNA extraction. This clonotype was found a few times. Its antigen is undetermined. The study's library attached unique molecular identifiers to single cDNA molecules. One entry per CDR3 protein, called by TCRdb with MiXCR from the RACE reads. The sample yields over 300,000 distinct CDR3 sequences, 5.1% seen once.

This specimen consisted of whole blood, obtained in connection with sensitization to the hapten diphenylcyclopropenone (DPC). The sequence was obtained from a woman aged 45-65 years with alopecia areata. Some clones in this sample may be carry-over from other donors' samples. The rearrangement links TRBV2 to TRBJ1-4, with a weak D call TRBD1 (5 bases). The CDR3 protein is CASKERPRGEKLFF. In DNA, the CDR3 is TGTGCCAGCAAGGAACGTCCGAGGGGTGAAAAACTGTTTTTT.